A single sample gave rise to the 8 T cell receptor beta chains below, sequenced in a study of T cell repertoires in cytomegalovirus infection. TCRdb processed the reads anew with MiXCR; each CDR3 protein has one entry. The repertoire holds tens of thousands of distinct CDR3 sequences, with 42% as singletons. Their antigens remain unidentified. Sequences were derived from CD8+ T cells from cultured PBMCs, sampled from culture after CMV antigen stimulation. The receptor source for this set is a human donor in good health (CMV status not recorded). Some clones in this sample may be carry-over from other donors' samples.

This clonotype has a single count. The rearrangement links TRBV5-6 to TRBJ2-7; the D gene is possibly TRBD1 (5 bases). The V and J ends lost 4 bases and 3 bases respectively, with 14 bases between them. Germline loops: CDR1 SGHDT, CDR2 YYEEEE. This CDR3 has 14 amino acids. CDR3 region: CASSPMDIIYEQYF. The CDR3 coding sequence is TGTGCCAGCAGCCCCATGGACATAATCTACGAGCAGTACTTC.

This clonotype was detected a few times. This chain connects TRBV27 to TRBJ1-4, with D uncertain. The CDR3 loop spans 16 amino acids. V was clipped by 8 bases and J by 0 bases, with 16 bases between them. Germline V gene sequence: CDR1 MNHEY, CDR2 SMNVEV (reference sequence). The CDR3 DNA follows: TGTGCCAGCCGAAGGGCGGGAGCTGCAACTAATGAAAAACTGTTTTTT. This sequence encodes CASRRAGAATNEKLFF.

The chain links TRBV7-2 to TRBJ1-1; weak D call: TRBD1 (5 bases). This CDR3 spans 17 amino acids. Between the trimmed V and J ends, which lost 0 bases and 0 bases, there was a span of 14 bases. Germline V CDR1 and CDR2: SGHTA, FQGNSA. Here the CDR3 reads CASSLAGPGTMNTEAFF. The CDR3 coding sequence is TGTGCCAGCAGCTTAGCAGGCCCCGGGACTATGAACACTGAAGCTTTCTTT.

This rearrangement joins TRBV20-1 to TRBJ1-2, with D unresolved. The CDR3 runs 15 residues. CDR1 is DFQATT and CDR2 is SNEGSKA in the germline V gene (reference sequence). V was trimmed by 1 base and J by 2 bases, leaving 14 bases between them. CDR3 residues: CSARVTQDGNYGYTF. CDR3 nucleotides: TGCAGTGCTAGAGTTACTCAGGACGGGAACTATGGCTACACCTTC.

This clonotype was observed a handful of times. The V gene is TRBV28, the J gene TRBJ2-5; 8 bases are a match to TRBD2. This CDR3 region has 15 residues. CDR1 and CDR2 from the germline V gene are MDHEN and SYDVKM. V lost 3 bases and J lost 3; bases outside the gene matches: 6. Here the CDR3 reads CASSLGLVGEETQYF. DNA for the CDR3: TGTGCCAGCAGTTTGGGACTAGTCGGGGAAGAGACCCAGTACTTC.

This clonotype is medium-sized in the sample. The rearrangement uses TRBV7-8 and TRBJ2-1; possibly TRBD2 for D (5 bases). Germline-derived CDR1 and CDR2 are SGHVS and FQNEAQ. The length of the CDR3 is 14 residues. V gave up 5 bases and J gave up 7 bases, with 15 bases separating them. In nucleotides, the CDR3 is TGTGCCAGCAGCCCGGGAACCTGGCGGAATGAGCAGTTCTTC. It yields the protein CASSPGTWRNEQFF.

The chain couples TRBV7-8 to TRBJ2-1, with a weak D call TRBD1 (6 bases). Between the trimmed V and J ends, which lost 5 bases and 1 base, there was a span of 15 bases. The CDR3 sequence is 16 residues long. Germline loops: CDR1 SGHVS, CDR2 FQNEAQ. CDR3 sequence reads: CASSPRGRGSYNEQFF. The CDR3 nucleotides read TGTGCCAGCAGCCCCCGTGGCAGGGGATCCTACAATGAGCAGTTCTTC. Filled out from reference TRBV7-8 and TRBJ2-1, the complete variable domain reads GAGVSQSPRYKVAKRGQDVALRCDPISGHVSLFWYQQALGQGPEFLTYFQNEAQLDKSGLPSDRFFAERPEGSVSTLKIQRTQQEDSAVYLCASSPRGRGSYNEQFFGPGTRLTVL.

This clonotype has only a few counts. V usage is TRBV6-6 and J usage is TRBJ1-3; no clear D. The germline V and J ends were trimmed by 2 bases and 1 base, with 9 bases remaining between them. CDR1 is MNHNY, CDR2 SVGAGI, per germline (reference sequence). This CDR3 spans 15 amino acids. The CDR3 loop is CASSYPLVSGNTIYF. CDR3 bases: TGTGCCAGCAGTTACCCCTTAGTGTCTGGAAACACCATATATTTT.